This T cell receptor beta chain was identified during a study of shared clonotypes between healthy human individuals. Study information: Aged 18 to 49, the donors were a couple of women and three men.

Details on this clone: Its matching antigen is unknown.

Subsets obtained from CD4+ cells comprised CD45RA+ naive and CD45RA-negative memory cells. Genomic DNA of every subset was divided equally among multiple immunoSEQ plates. Using immunoSEQ multiplex PCR, the repertoire was profiled, and TCRdb retains in-frame clones only, with some absent. This table holds 2.5 million or so clones, around nine tenths found once. Overall study findings and caveats: Rarefaction demonstrated incomplete sorted-subset sequencing despite large depth.

The sequence was obtained from a man in his late teens or twenties in good health. The sample was naive CD4+ T cells sorted from blood. Documented subset: CD45RA+ positively selected.

The CDR3 nucleotides read TGCGCCAGCAGCCAAGGGGAGGGCTCTTTATATAATTCACCCCTCCACTTT. Its translation is CASSQGEGSLYNSPLHF. The V call is TRBV4-3, the J call TRBJ1-6; D unresolved. The CDR3 extends over 17 amino acids. CDR1 and CDR2 (germline): LGHNA, YSLEER. V lost 1 base and J 4 bases, leaving 14 bases between the germline ends.